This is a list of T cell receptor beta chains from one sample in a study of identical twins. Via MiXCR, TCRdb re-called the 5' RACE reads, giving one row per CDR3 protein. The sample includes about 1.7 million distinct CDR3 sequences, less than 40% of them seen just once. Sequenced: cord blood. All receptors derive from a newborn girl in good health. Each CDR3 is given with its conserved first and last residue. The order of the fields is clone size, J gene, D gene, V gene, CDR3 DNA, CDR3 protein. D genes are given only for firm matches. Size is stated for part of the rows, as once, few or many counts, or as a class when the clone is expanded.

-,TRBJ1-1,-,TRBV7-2,TGTGCCAGCAGCCCAAGAATGTTGAACACTGAAGCTTTCTTT,CASSPRMLNTEAFF
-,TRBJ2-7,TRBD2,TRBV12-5,TGTGCTAGTGGTTCAGCGGGGGACATCTACAATGAGCAGTACTTC,CASGSAGDIYNEQYF
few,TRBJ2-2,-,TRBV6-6,TGTGCCAGCAGTTACTCCGCGACCCCCCCCGGGGAGCTGTTTTTT,CASSYSATPPGELFF
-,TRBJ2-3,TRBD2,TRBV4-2,TGTGCCAGCAGCTTCGACGGGACTAGGGGGTCAGATACGCGGTATTTT,CASSFDGTRGSDTRYF
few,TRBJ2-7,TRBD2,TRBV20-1,TGCAGTGCCCTCAGGCTAGCGGGAGTCGGAGAGCAGTACTTC,CSALRLAGVGEQYF
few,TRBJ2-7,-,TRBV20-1,TGCAGTGCTAGAGAAGGTGGGGGGGCACTCTACGAGCAGTACTTC,CSAREGGGALYEQYF
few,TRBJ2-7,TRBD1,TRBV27,TGTGCCAGCAGCCAGATTTGGGACAGCCCCTACGAGCAGTACTTC,CASSQIWDSPYEQYF
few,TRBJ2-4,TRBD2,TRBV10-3,TGTGCCATCAGTGAGGGACTAGCGGGGGGGCCGAGAGCCAAAAACATTCAGTACTTC,CAISEGLAGGPRAKNIQYF
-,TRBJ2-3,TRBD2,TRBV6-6,TGTGCCAGCAGTGATCAGCGGGGCCACACAGATACGCAGTATTTT,CASSDQRGHTDTQYF
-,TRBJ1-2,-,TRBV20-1,TGCAGTGTTAACCCCGGGACCGGGCTCCGTGGCTACACCTTC,CSVNPGTGLRGYTF
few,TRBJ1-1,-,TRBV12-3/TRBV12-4,TGTGCCAGCAGTTTAGAGGCTGAAGCTTTCTTT,CASSLEAEAFF
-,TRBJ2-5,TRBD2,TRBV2,TGTGCCAGCAGTGAAGTCTCAAGCGGGGGGTGGCCCAATGAGCAGTACTTC,CASSEVSSGGWPNEQYF
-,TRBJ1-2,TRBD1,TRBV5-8,TGTGCCAGCAGTTCCGGGACAGGGGCCACTAACTATGGCTACACCTTC,CASSSGTGATNYGYTF
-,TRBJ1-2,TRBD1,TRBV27,TGTGCCAGCAGTGCCTCCGGGACAGGGGGTCACGGCTACACCTTC,CASSASGTGGHGYTF
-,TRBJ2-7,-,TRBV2,TGTGCCAGCACGAAATACGACGGGAGTTACGAGCAGTACTTC,CASTKYDGSYEQYF
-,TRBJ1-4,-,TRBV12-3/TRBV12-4,TGTGCCAGCAGCCACTTACCGGGACTCAGGAATGAAAAACTGTTTTTT,CASSHLPGLRNEKLFF
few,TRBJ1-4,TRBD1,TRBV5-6,TGTGCCAGCAGCTCTACAGGGGTTTGGGAAAAACTGTTTTTT,CASSSTGVWEKLFF
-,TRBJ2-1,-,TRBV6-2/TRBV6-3,TGTGCCAGCAGATCCGCGGGGAGCTCCTACAATGAGCAGTTCTTC,CASRSAGSSYNEQFF
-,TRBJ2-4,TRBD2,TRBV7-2,TGTGCCAGCAGCTTATATGTAACTAGCGGGGGGAGAGAGCAGTACTTC,CASSLYVTSGGREQYF
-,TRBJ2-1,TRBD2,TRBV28,TGTGCCAGCAGTTTAGGGGGACTAGCGGGAGCAGACGAGCAGTTCTTC,CASSLGGLAGADEQFF
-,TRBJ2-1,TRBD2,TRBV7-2,TGTGCCAGCAGCTCCACAGCGGGGGCGTATGAGCAGTTCTTC,CASSSTAGAYEQFF
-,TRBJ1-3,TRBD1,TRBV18,TGTGCCAGCTCACCACTCCGACTGGGGGACAGGGTTGGAAACACCATATATTTT,CASSPLRLGDRVGNTIYF
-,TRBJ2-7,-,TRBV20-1,TGCAGTGCTAGGTTGGTGGACGAGCAGTACTTC,CSARLVDEQYF
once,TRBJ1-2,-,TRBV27,TGTGCCAGCAGTTCACTCCTGCAGGGGCTGGGGGATGGCTACACCTTC,CASSSLLQGLGDGYTF
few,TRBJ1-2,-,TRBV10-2,TGCGCCAGCAGTGAGTCGGCCAGGGAAGTCTATGGCTACACCTTC,CASSESAREVYGYTF
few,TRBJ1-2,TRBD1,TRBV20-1,TGCAGTGCTACAGGGGGCGCGGGCTATGGCTACACCTTC,CSATGGAGYGYTF
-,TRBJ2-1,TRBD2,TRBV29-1,TGCAGCGTTGAAGCGGCGGCCAGCGGGAGTAGCTATGAGCAGTTCTTC,CSVEAAASGSSYEQFF
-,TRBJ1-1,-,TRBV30,TGTGCCTGCAAATCGACAGGGAACACTGAAGCTTTCTTT,CACKSTGNTEAFF
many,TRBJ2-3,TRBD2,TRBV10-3,TGTGCCATCAGCGGGACTAGCGGGGCGGGGACGCAGTATTTT,CAISGTSGAGTQYF
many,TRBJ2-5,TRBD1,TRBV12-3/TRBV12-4,TGTGCCAGCAGGAAGACAGGGGAAGAGACCCAGTACTTC,CASRKTGEETQYF
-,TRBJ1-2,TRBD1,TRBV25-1,TGTGCTGGACAGGGATTCTATGGCTACACCTTC,CAGQGFYGYTF
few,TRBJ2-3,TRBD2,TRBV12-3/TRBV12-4,TGTGCCAGTAGTTGGACCGGGACTAGCGGGTCTAGCACGGATACGCAGTATTTT,CASSWTGTSGSSTDTQYF
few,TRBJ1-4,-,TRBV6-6,TGTGCCAGCCTCTCTGGGGGGAATGAAAAACTGTTTTTT,CASLSGGNEKLFF